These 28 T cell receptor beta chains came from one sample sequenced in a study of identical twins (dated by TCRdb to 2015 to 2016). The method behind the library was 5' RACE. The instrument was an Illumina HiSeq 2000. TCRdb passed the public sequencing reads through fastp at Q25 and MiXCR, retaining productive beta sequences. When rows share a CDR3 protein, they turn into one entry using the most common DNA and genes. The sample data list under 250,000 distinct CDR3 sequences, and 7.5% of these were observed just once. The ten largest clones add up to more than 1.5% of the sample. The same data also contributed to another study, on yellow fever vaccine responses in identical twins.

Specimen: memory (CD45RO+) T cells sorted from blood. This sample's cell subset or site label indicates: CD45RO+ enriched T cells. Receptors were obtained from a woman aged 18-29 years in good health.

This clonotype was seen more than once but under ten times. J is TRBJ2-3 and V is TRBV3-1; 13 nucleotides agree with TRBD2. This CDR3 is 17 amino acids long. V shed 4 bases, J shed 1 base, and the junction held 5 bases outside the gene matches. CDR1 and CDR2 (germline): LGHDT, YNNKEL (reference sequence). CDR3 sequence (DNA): TGTGCCAGCAGCCGCAAAACTAGCGGGGGGGGCACAGATACGCAGTATTTT. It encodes CASSRKTSGGGTDTQYF.

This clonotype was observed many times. CDR3 nucleotides: TGTGCCAGCAGCTTTTTAGGCGGGGAGACCCAGTACTTC. This translates into CASSFLGGETQYF. V usage is TRBV11-2 and J usage is TRBJ2-5; D is perhaps TRBD2 (5 bases). The V and J ends lost 3 bases and 5 bases respectively, with 10 bases between them. CDR1 is SGHAT and CDR2 is FQNNGV in the germline V gene. The CDR3 spans 13 residues.

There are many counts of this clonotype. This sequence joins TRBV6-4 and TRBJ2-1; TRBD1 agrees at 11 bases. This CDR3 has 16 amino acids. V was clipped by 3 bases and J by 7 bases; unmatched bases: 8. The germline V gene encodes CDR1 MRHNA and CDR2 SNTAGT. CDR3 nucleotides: TGTGCCAGCAGTGAATTCACCGGGACAGGGGGGAATGAGCAGTTCTTC. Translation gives CASSEFTGTGGNEQFF.

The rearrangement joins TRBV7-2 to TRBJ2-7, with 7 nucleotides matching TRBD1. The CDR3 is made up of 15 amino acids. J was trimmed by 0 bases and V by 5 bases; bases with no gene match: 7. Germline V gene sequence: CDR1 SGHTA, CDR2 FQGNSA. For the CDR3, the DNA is TGTGCCAGCAGCCCAGACAGGGTTTACTCCTACGAGCAGTACTTC. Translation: CASSPDRVYSYEQYF.

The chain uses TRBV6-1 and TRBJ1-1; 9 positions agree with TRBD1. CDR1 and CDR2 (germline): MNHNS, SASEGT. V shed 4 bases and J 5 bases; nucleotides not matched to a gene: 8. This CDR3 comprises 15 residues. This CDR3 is CASSGGQGAFTEAFF. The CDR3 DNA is TGTGCCAGCAGTGGGGGACAGGGAGCGTTTACTGAAGCTTTCTTT.

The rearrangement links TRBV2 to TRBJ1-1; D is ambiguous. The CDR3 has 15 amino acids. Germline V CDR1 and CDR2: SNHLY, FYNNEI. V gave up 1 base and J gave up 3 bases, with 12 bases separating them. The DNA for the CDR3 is TGTGCCAGCAGTGAAGGTTGGAGTTTGGACACTGAAGCTTTCTTT. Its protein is CASSEGWSLDTEAFF. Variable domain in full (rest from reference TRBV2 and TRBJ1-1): EPEVTQTPSHQVTQMGQEVILRCVPISNHLYFYWYRQILGQKVEFLVSFYNNEISEKSEIFDDQFSVERPDGSNFTLKIRSTKLEDSAMYFCASSEGWSLDTEAFFGQGTRLTVV.

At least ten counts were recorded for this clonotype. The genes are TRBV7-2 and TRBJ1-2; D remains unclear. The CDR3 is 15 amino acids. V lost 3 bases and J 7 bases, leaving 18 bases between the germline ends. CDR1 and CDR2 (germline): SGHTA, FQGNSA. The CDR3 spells CASSFIFRNRRGYTF. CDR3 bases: TGTGCCAGCAGCTTCATTTTCCGTAATCGGCGTGGCTACACCTTC.

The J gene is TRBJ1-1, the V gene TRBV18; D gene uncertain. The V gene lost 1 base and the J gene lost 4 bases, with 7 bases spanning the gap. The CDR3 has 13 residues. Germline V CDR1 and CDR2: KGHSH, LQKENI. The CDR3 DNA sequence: TGTGCCAGCTCACCACAATGGGGCACTGAAGCTTTCTTT. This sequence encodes CASSPQWGTEAFF.

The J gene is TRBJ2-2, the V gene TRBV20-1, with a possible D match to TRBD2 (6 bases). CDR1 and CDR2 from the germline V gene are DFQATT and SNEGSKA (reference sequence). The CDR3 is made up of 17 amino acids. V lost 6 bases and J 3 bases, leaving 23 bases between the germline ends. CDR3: CSAPPGLLKGDTGELFF. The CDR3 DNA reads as TGCAGTGCCCCTCCGGGACTCCTTAAAGGGGACACCGGGGAGCTGTTTTTT.

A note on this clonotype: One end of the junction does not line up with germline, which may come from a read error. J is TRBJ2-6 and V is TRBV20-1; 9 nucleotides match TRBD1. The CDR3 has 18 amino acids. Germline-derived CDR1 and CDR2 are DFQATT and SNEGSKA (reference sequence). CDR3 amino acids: CCAMAPGQGFSGANVLTF. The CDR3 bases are TGCTGTGCCATGGCTCCGGGACAGGGTTTCTCTGGGGCCAACGTCCTGACTTTC.

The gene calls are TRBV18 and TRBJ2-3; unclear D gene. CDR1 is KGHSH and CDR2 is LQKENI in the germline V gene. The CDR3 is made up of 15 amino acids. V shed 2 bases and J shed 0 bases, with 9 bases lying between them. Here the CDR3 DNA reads TGTGCCAGCTCACCAGAATTCGGTAGCACAGATACGCAGTATTTT. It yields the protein CASSPEFGSTDTQYF.

In DNA, the CDR3 is TGTGCCAGCAGCGCGACTGGTTCGAACACCGGGGAGCTGTTTTTT. As protein: CASSATGSNTGELFF. The rearrangement links TRBV7-2 to TRBJ2-2; no clear D. The CDR3 is made up of 15 amino acids. V was trimmed by 5 bases and J by 0 bases, leaving 10 bases between them. Germline V CDR1 and CDR2: SGHTA, FQGNSA.

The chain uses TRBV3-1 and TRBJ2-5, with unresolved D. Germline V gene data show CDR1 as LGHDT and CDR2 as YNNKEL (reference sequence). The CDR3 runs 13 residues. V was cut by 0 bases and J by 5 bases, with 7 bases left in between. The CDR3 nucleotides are TGTGCCAGCAGCCAAGATCAGATTGAGACCCAGTACTTC. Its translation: CASSQDQIETQYF.

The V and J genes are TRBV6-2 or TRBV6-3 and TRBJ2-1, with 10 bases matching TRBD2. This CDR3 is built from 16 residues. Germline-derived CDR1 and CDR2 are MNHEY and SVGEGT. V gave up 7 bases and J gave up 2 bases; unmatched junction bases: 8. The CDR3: CASTHGLADAYNEQFF. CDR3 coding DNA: TGTGCCAGCACCCATGGACTAGCGGATGCCTACAATGAGCAGTTCTTC.

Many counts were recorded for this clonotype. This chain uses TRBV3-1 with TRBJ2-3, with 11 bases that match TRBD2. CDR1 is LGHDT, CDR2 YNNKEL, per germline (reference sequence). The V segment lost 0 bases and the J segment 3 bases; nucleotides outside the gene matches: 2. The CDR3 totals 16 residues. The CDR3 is CASSQDLAGGTDTQYF. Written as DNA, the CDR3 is TGTGCCAGCAGCCAAGATCTAGCGGGAGGAACAGATACGCAGTATTTT.

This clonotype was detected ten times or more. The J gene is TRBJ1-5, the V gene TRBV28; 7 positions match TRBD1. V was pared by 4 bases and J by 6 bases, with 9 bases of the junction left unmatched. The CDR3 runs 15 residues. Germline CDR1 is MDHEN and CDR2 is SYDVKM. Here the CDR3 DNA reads TGTGCCAGCAGTTCGTCAAAGGGGGCGGCTCAGCCCCAGCATTTT. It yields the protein CASSSSKGAAQPQHF.

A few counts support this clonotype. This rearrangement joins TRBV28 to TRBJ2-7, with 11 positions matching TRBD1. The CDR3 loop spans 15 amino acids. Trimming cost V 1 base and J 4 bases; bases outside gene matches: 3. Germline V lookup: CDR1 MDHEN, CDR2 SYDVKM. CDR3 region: CASSLFGTGGYEQYF. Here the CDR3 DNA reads TGTGCCAGCAGTTTATTCGGGACAGGGGGATACGAGCAGTACTTC.

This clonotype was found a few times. The CDR3 DNA follows: TGCAGCGGGAGCACAGGAAACTATGGCTACACCTTC. This codes for CSGSTGNYGYTF. The chain couples TRBV29-1 to TRBJ1-2; TRBD1 is a possible D gene (5 bases). CDR1 SQVTM and CDR2 ANQGSEA come from the germline V gene. Trimming removed 7 bases from V and 2 bases from J, with 11 bases in between. This CDR3 has 12 amino acids. The full variable domain, with the rest looked up from reference TRBV29-1 and TRBJ1-2, is SAVISQKPSRDICQRGTSLTIQCQVDSQVTMMFWYRQQPGQSLTLIATANQGSEATYESGFVIDKFPISRPNLTFSTLTVSNMSPEDSSIYLCSGSTGNYGYTFGSGTRLTVV.

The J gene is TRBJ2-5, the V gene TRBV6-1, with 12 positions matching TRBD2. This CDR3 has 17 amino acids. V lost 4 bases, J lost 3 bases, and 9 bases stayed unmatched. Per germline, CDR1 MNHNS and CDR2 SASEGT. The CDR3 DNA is TGTGCCAGCAGTGCTAGCGGGGGGGCGGCGGTAGAAGAGACCCAGTACTTC. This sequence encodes CASSASGGAAVEETQYF.

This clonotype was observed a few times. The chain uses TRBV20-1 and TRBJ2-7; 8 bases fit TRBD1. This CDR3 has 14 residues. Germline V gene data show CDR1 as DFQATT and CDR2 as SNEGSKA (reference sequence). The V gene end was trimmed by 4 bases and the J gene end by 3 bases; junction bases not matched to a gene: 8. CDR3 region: CSATVDRGLYEQYF. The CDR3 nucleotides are TGCAGTGCTACGGTCGACAGGGGTCTCTACGAGCAGTACTTC.

The CDR3 nucleotides read TGTGCCCCCCAGGGGGGATGCCAGTACTTC. Translation gives CAPQGGCQYF. The chain recombines TRBV9 with TRBJ2-7; D perhaps matches TRBD1 (7 bases). Germline-derived CDR1 and CDR2 are SGDLS and YYNGEE. The CDR3 runs 10 residues. The V end lost 10 bases, the J end lost 10 bases, and 15 bases lay between the germline ends.

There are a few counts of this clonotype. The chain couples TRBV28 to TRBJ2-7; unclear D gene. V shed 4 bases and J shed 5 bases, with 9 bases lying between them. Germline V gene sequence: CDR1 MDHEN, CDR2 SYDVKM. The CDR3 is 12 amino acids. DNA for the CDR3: TGTGCCAGCAGTTGGGCTTTCAACGAGCAGTACTTC. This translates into CASSWAFNEQYF.

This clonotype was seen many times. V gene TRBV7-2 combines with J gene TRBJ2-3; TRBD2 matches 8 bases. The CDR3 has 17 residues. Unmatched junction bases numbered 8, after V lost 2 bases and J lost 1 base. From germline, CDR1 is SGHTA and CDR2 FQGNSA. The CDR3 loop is CASSLRGAGDGTDTQYF. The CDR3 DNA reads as TGTGCCAGCAGCTTACGAGGAGCGGGAGACGGCACAGATACGCAGTATTTT. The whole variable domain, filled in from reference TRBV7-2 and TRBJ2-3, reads GAGVSQSPSNKVTEKGKDVELRCDPISGHTALYWYRQSLGQGLEFLIYFQGNSAPDKSGLPSDRFSAERTGGSVSTLTIQRTQQEDSAVYLCASSLRGAGDGTDTQYFGPGTRLTVL.

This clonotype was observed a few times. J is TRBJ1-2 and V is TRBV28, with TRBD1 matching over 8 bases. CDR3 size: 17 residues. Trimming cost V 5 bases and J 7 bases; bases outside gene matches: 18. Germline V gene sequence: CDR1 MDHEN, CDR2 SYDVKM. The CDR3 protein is CASSQTHSGGEARGYTF. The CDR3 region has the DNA TGTGCCAGCAGTCAGACCCACTCAGGGGGCGAGGCTCGTGGCTACACCTTC.

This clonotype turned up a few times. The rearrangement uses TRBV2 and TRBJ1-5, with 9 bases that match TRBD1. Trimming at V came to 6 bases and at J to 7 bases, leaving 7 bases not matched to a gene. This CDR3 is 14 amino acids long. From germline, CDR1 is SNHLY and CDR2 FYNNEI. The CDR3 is CASSKGQGNQPQHF. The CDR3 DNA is TGTGCCAGCAGCAAAGGACAGGGGAACCAGCCCCAGCATTTT.

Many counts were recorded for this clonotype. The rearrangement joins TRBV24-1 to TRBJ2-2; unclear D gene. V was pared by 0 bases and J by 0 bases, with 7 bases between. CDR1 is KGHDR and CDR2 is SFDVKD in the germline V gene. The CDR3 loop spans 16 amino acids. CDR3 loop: CATSDLRSPNTGELFF. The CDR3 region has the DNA TGTGCCACCAGTGATTTGAGGAGCCCGAACACCGGGGAGCTGTTTTTT.

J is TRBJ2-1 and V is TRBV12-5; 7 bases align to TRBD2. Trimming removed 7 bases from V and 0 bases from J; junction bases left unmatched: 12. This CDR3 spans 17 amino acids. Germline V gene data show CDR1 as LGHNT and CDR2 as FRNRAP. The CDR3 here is CASAKLPRESSYNEQFF. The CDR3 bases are TGTGCTAGTGCCAAACTCCCGCGGGAGAGCTCCTACAATGAGCAGTTCTTC.

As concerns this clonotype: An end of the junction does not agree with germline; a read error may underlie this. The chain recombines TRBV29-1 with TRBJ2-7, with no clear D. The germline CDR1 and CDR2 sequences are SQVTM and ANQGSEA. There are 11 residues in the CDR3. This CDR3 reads CSAGSSFEQYF. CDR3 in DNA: TGCAGCGCCGGCTCCTCCTTCGAGCAGTACTTC.